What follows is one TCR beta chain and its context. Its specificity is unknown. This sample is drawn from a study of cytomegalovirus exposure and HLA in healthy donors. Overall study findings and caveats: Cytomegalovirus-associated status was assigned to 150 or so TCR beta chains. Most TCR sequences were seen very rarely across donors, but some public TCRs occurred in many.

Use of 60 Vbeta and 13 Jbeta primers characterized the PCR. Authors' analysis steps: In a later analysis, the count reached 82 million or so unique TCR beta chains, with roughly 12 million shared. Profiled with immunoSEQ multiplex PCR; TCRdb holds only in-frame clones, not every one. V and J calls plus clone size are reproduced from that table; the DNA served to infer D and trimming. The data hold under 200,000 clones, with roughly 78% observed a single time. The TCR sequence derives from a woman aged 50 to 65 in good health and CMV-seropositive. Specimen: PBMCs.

CDR3 loop: CASSLGTSGTDTQYF. The CDR3 nucleotides are TGTGCCAGCAGCTTAGGGACTAGCGGCACAGATACGCAGTATTTT. The genes are TRBV7-9 and TRBJ2-3, with TRBD2 identical over 9 bases. Germline V gene data show CDR1 as SEHNR and CDR2 as FQNEAQ (reference sequence). V dropped 1 base and J dropped 1; count of bases not matched to a gene: 0. The CDR3 extends over 15 amino acids. The variable domain in full, with the rest retrieved from reference TRBV7-9 and TRBJ2-3, is DTGVSQNPRHKITKRGQNVTFRCDPISEHNRLYWYRQTLGQGPEFLTYFQNEAQLEKSRLLSDRFSAERPKGSFSTLEIQRTEQGDSAMYLCASSLGTSGTDTQYFGPGTRLTVL.